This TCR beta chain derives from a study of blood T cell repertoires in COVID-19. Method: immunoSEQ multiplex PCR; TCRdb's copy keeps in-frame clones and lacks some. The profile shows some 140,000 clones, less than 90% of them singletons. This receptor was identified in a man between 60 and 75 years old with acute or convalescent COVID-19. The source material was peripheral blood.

The chain's CDR3 is CASSTEGMNTEAFF. In DNA form, the CDR3 reads TGCGCCAGCAGCACCGAGGGTATGAACACTGAAGCTTTCTTT. The rearrangement links TRBV5-1 to TRBJ1-1; D remains ambiguous. CDR1 is SGHRS and CDR2 is YFSETQ in the germline V gene. Trimming stripped 4 bases from V and 0 bases from J, with 10 bases between. The CDR3 has 14 amino acids.